These 30 T cell receptor beta chains share one sample of origin, sequenced in a study of T cell clonality in common variable immunodeficiency. Produced via immunoSEQ multiplex PCR; TCRdb's table is partial and in-frame only. The table lists around 39,000 clones, with no singletons. Material: peripheral blood mononuclear cells. The receptors stem from a person aged 18 to 75 in good health.

This clone was counted ten times or more. The read finishes 3 residues shy of the CDR3 end, and the germline J gene is used to complete it. The rearrangement uses TRBV15 and TRBJ2-3, with D perhaps given as TRBD1 or TRBD2 (6 bases each). Germline-derived CDR1 and CDR2 are LNHNV and YYDKDF (reference sequence). Trimming shortened V by 3 bases and J by 4 bases, and 17 bases separated the two germline ends. This CDR3 contains 16 residues. The chain's CDR3 is CATSRGPGGGADTQYF. The CDR3 bases that were read are TGTGCCACCAGCAGGGGACCCGGAGGGGGAGCAGATACG. Looking up the rest from reference TRBV15 and TRBJ2-3 gives the full variable domain: DAMVIQNPRYQVTQFGKPVTLSCSQTLNHNVMYWYQQKSSQAPKLLFHYYDKDFNNEADTPDNFQSRRPNTSFCFLDIRSPGLGDTAMYLCATSRGPGGGADTQYFGPGTRLTVL.

This clone showed up many times. Incomplete CDR3 DNA: TGTGCCAGCAGCCCAGTTACAGGGGGTTCTTCC. Translation: CASSPVTGGSS. The entire CDR3 protein reads CASSPVTGGSSLHF. This sequence joins TRBV7-9 and TRBJ1-6; 8 bases map to TRBD1. The missing CDR3 end, 3 residues past where the read stops, is filled in from the germline J gene. This CDR3 has 14 amino acids. The germline CDR1 and CDR2 sequences are SEHNR and FQNEAQ (reference sequence). Together with reference TRBV7-9 and TRBJ1-6, the CDR3 gives the full variable domain: DTGVSQNPRHKITKRGQNVTFRCDPISEHNRLYWYRQTLGQGPEFLTYFQNEAQLEKSRLLSDRFSAERPKGSFSTLEIQRTEQGDSAMYLCASSPVTGGSSLHFGNGTRLTVT.

This clone has ten or more counts. The observed sequence ends 3 residues before the CDR3 terminus, with the missing tail filled in from the germline J gene. The chain joins TRBV6-1 to TRBJ1-2; TRBD1 aligns across 10 bases. This CDR3 spans 15 amino acids. Per germline, CDR1 MNHNS and CDR2 SASEGT. CDR3 protein: CASSEADRGLGGYTF. CDR3 bases read: TGTGCCAGCAGTGAGGCCGACAGGGGGCTCGGGGGC.

This clone was seen at least ten times. The read stops 3 residues short of the end of the CDR3; the missing end is completed from the germline J gene. The rearrangement joins TRBV6-2 or TRBV6-3 to TRBJ2-3; D unclear. CDR1 is MNHEY, CDR2 SVGEGT, per germline. The CDR3 length is 12 residues. V lost 6 bases and J lost 0, with 4 bases in between. The CDR3 DNA, read in part, is TGTGCCAGCAGCCCTAGCACAGATACG. Amino acids: CASSPSTDT. The full CDR3 reads CASSPSTDTQYF.

This clone was seen repeatedly, ten times or more. The DNA ends 3 residues before the CDR3 does, and the rest of the CDR3 is filled in from the germline J gene. This CDR3 is also generated by other DNA sequences in the sample. The chain has TRBV7-3 and TRBJ2-4; possible D gene TRBD2, 6 bases. This CDR3 region has 15 residues. Germline loops: CDR1 SGHTA, CDR2 FQGTGA. Deletions cut 0 bases from V and 7 bases from J, with 13 bases between. The covered CDR3 bases are TGTGCCAGCAGCTTAACCGGGGGAGTAGGGAACATT. This sequence encodes CASSLTGGVGNI. From start to end, the CDR3 is CASSLTGGVGNIQYF.

This clone was counted many times. The read is 3 residues too short to cover the CDR3 end, so that end is filled in from the germline J gene. The chain combines TRBV30 with TRBJ1-3; tentative D call: TRBD1 (6 bases). The CDR3 contains 13 residues. V lost 2 bases and J lost 4, with 9 bases in between. Germline values: CDR1 GTSNPN, CDR2 SVGIG (reference sequence). The CDR3 DNA, read in part, is TGTGCCTGGAGTCGGGGGGCGGGAAACACC. Translation: CAWSRGAGNT. The entire CDR3 protein reads CAWSRGAGNTIYF.

This clone was seen at least ten times. The CDR3 end lies 3 residues beyond the end of the read and is filled in from the germline J gene. The rearrangement uses TRBV18 and TRBJ2-1, with 7 positions matching TRBD2. After removal of 6 bases from V and 0 bases from J, the junction contained 8 bases not matched to a gene. CDR3 length: 16 residues. Germline CDR1 is KGHSH and CDR2 is LQKENI. The CDR3: CASSARGGVSYNEQFF. Incomplete CDR3 DNA: TGTGCCAGCTCTGCTCGTGGGGGGGTCTCCTACAATGAG.

This clone was seen ten or more times. The CDR3 extends 3 residues past the end of the read, so its final part is completed from the germline J gene. The chain joins TRBV30 to TRBJ2-6, with D possibly matching TRBD1 (6 bases). The V and J ends lost 0 bases and 0 bases respectively, with 21 bases between them. The CDR3 runs to 20 residues. Germline V gene lookup returns CDR1 GTSNPN and CDR2 SVGIG (reference sequence). CDR3 sequence reads: CAWSVKFRLGAVSGANVLTF. The CDR3 bases that were read are TGTGCCTGGAGTGTAAAATTTCGGTTGGGGGCCGTCTCTGGGGCCAACGTC.

Many counts were recorded for this clone. The CDR3 region is CASSLDSADTQYF. The sequenced part of the CDR3 DNA is TGCGCCAGCAGCTTGGACTCGGCAGATACG. The V and J genes are TRBV5-1 and TRBJ2-3; no clear D. The CDR3 end is not reached by the read, which stops 3 residues before it; the germline J gene fills it in. Trimming pared 0 bases from V and 4 bases from J, leaving 6 bases between. This CDR3 region has 13 residues. Germline assignment: CDR1 SGHRS and CDR2 YFSETQ.

This clone appeared many times. The CDR3 extends 3 residues past the end of the read, so its final part is completed from the germline J gene. The genes are TRBV18 and TRBJ2-5; tentative D call: TRBD1 (6 bases). Between the trimmed V and J ends, which lost 4 bases and 5 bases, there was a span of 20 bases. CDR1 is KGHSH and CDR2 is LQKENI in the germline V gene. There are 16 residues in the CDR3. The CDR3 bases that were read are TGTGCCAGCTCACAAAATGTCGTGGGGGCCCGGGAGACC. It codes for CASSQNVVGARET. The full-length CDR3 reads as CASSQNVVGARETQYF.

This clone was counted ten times or more. The observed sequence ends 3 residues before the CDR3 terminus, with the missing tail filled in from the germline J gene. J is TRBJ2-2 and V is TRBV29-1; 7 nucleotides align to TRBD1. Germline CDR1 reads SQVTM; CDR2 reads ANQGSEA. This CDR3 has 14 amino acids. Unmatched junction bases numbered 5, after V lost 7 bases and J lost 0 bases. The CDR3 DNA, read in part, is TGCAGCGCCCTGGGACAGCCGAACACCGGGGAG. Translation gives CSALGQPNTGE. The full CDR3 reads CSALGQPNTGELFF.

This clone was counted many times. The CDR3 extends 3 residues past the end of the read, so its final part is completed from the germline J gene. The chain is built from TRBV6-4 and TRBJ1-1, with 12 bases that match TRBD1. Germline V gene sequence: CDR1 MRHNA, CDR2 SNTAGT. CDR3 size: 15 residues. Incomplete CDR3 DNA: TGTGCCAGCAGTGACCCGGGACAGGGGGCGGGCGAA. As protein: CASSDPGQGAGE. In full, the CDR3 reads CASSDPGQGAGEAFF.

Many counts were recorded for this clone. Coverage ceases 3 residues before the CDR3 finishes, and the germline J gene fills in the end. The J gene is TRBJ1-1, the V gene TRBV6-2 or TRBV6-3; D perhaps matches TRBD1 (6 bases). Germline V gene sequence: CDR1 MNHEY, CDR2 SVGEGT. The CDR3 is 13 residues long. Trimming took 6 bases from V and 1 from J, leaving 9 bases between them. The sequenced CDR3 bases are TGTGCCAGCAGCCCGACAGGGAACACTGAA. Its protein product is CASSPTGNTE. The full-length CDR3 reads as CASSPTGNTEAFF.

This clone showed up many times. The missing CDR3 end, 3 residues past where the read stops, is filled in from the germline J gene. V and J are TRBV10-3 and TRBJ2-7; D ambiguous. The CDR3 runs to 16 residues. Per the germline V gene, CDR1 is ENHRY and CDR2 is SYGVKD. Trimming took off 0 bases at V and 0 bases at J, with 12 bases between the two ends. CDR3 bases read: TGTGCCATCAGTGAGTCGAAGCCCTCGCTCTCCTACGAG. Its translation is CAISESKPSLSYE. The CDR3 reads in full as CAISESKPSLSYEQYF.

This clone was recorded many times. The sequence runs out 3 residues before the end of the CDR3; the remainder is reconstructed from the germline J gene. This chain uses TRBV6-1 with TRBJ2-7; a possible D gene is TRBD1 (6 bases). V dropped 4 bases and J dropped 2 bases, with 12 bases sitting between them. Germline CDR1 reads MNHNS; CDR2 reads SASEGT. The CDR3 is made up of 14 amino acids. This CDR3 reads CASSAIQGPYEQYF. The sequenced part of the CDR3 DNA is TGTGCCAGCAGTGCAATCCAGGGGCCCTACGAG.

There are many counts of this clone. Read data end 3 residues before the CDR3 end; the end is taken from the germline J gene. This chain links TRBV20-1 with TRBJ1-1; 8 nucleotides line up with TRBD1. The CDR3 runs 14 residues. Losses at the gene ends were 3 bases for V and 1 base for J; bases not matched to a gene: 4. In germline, CDR1 is DFQATT, CDR2 SNEGSKA (reference sequence). CDR3: CSASSGQENTEAFF. The CDR3 bases that were read are TGCAGTGCTAGCTCGGGACAGGAGAACACTGAA.

This clone was observed many times. One junction end disagrees with the germline gene, perhaps due to a read error. Sequencing ends 3 residues short of the CDR3 end; the germline J gene provides the rest. The J gene is TRBJ2-3, the V gene TRBV7-7; 8 bases fit TRBD2. The CDR3 is 14 residues long. Per germline, CDR1 SSHAT and CDR2 FNYEAQ (reference sequence). The CDR3 DNA, read in part, is TGTGCTAGCAGCTTACGGGGGGGCCCAGATACG. This translates into CASSLRGGPDT. The entire CDR3 reads CASSLRGGPDTQYF.

This clone was seen a few times. Read sequence stops 3 residues before the CDR3 end, and the germline J gene provides the missing end. The rearrangement uses TRBV25-1 and TRBJ2-3; 8 nucleotides align to TRBD1. Germline V gene data show CDR1 as MGHDK and CDR2 as SYGVNS. CDR3 size: 16 residues. V shed 6 bases and J 0 bases; nucleotides not matched to a gene: 8. The CDR3 is CASSDFRGLSTDTQYF. The CDR3 DNA, read in part, is TGTGCCAGCAGCGACTTCAGGGGGCTTAGCACAGATACG.

In this sample, this clone turned up many times. The CDR3 end is not reached by the read, which stops 3 residues before it; the germline J gene fills it in. This rearrangement joins TRBV2 to TRBJ2-7; D might be TRBD2 (6 bases). This CDR3 has 14 amino acids. Germline-derived CDR1 and CDR2 are SNHLY and FYNNEI. V lost 7 bases and J lost 6, with 19 bases in between. The sequenced CDR3 bases are TGTGCCAGCATCAGACCTGTCGGGGGAGGCGAG. It is translated as CASIRPVGGGE. The whole CDR3 protein is CASIRPVGGGEQYF.

This clone occurred many times. The CDR3 end lies 3 residues beyond the end of the read and is filled in from the germline J gene. The rearrangement joins TRBV5-5 to TRBJ1-1, with TRBD1 identical over 8 bases. The germline V gene has CDR1 SGHKS and CDR2 YYEKEE (reference sequence). This CDR3 is 14 amino acids long. Losses at the gene ends were 4 bases for V and 0 bases for J; bases not matched to a gene: 2. The CDR3 region is CASSRGQVNTEAFF. CDR3 bases read: TGTGCCAGCAGCCGGGGACAGGTGAACACTGAA.

This clone was seen ten or more times. The CDR3 end falls 3 residues outside the read, so it is completed with the germline J gene. The chain carries TRBV4-2 and TRBJ2-7, with 7 bases that match TRBD1. Unmatched junction bases numbered 4, after V lost 2 bases and J lost 0 bases. The CDR3 spans 15 residues. Germline CDR1 LGHNA, CDR2 YNFKEQ. The part of the CDR3 DNA that was read is TGTGCCAGCAGCCAAACCAGGGACAGCTCCTACGAG. This gives the protein CASSQTRDSSYE. Given in full, the CDR3 is CASSQTRDSSYEQYF.

There are many counts of this clone. Read coverage stops 3 residues before the CDR3 terminus; the germline J gene supplies the remainder. The chain uses TRBV19 and TRBJ1-1; 10 bases align to TRBD1. This CDR3 is built from 15 residues. Germline trimming cut 7 bases from V and 1 base from J; bases unmatched to any gene: 6. Germline values: CDR1 LNHDA, CDR2 SQIVND (reference sequence). This CDR3 is CASTRDRGRNTEAFF. The DNA read from the CDR3 is TGTGCCAGTACCCGGGACAGGGGAAGGAACACTGAA.

This clone was seen at least ten times. The read finishes 3 residues shy of the CDR3 end, and the germline J gene is used to complete it. The chain combines TRBV19 with TRBJ2-3; 7 nucleotides align to TRBD1. Trimming at V came to 4 bases and at J to 5 bases, leaving 18 bases not matched to a gene. This CDR3 region has 18 residues. The V gene's germline CDR1 is LNHDA and CDR2 SQIVND (reference sequence). The DNA read from the CDR3 is TGTGCCAGTAGTAAGGGGATTAGGGGACAGCCCTCATTAGATACG. Its protein is CASSKGIRGQPSLDT. The whole CDR3 sequence is CASSKGIRGQPSLDTQYF.

This clone has at least ten counts. The read terminates 3 residues ahead of where the CDR3 ends, so the germline J gene completes it. The V and J genes are TRBV19 and TRBJ2-7; possibly TRBD2 for D (6 bases). V lost 9 bases to trimming and J lost 0 bases, with 15 bases between them. The CDR3 is 14 amino acids. CDR1 is LNHDA and CDR2 is SQIVND in the germline V gene (reference sequence). This chain's CDR3 is CASKRGLLSYEQYF. The DNA read from the CDR3 is TGTGCCAGCAAACGGGGACTTCTCTCCTACGAG. Based on the CDR3 plus reference TRBV19 and TRBJ2-7, the full variable domain is DGGITQSPKYLFRKEGQNVTLSCEQNLNHDAMYWYRQDPGQGLRLIYYSQIVNDFQKGDIAEGYSVSREKKESFPLTVTSAQKNPTAFYLCASKRGLLSYEQYFGPGTRLTVT.

This clone showed up many times. The DNA ends 3 residues before the CDR3 does, and the rest of the CDR3 is filled in from the germline J gene. The chain links TRBV29-1 to TRBJ2-3, with D perhaps matching TRBD1 (5 bases). Germline values: CDR1 SQVTM, CDR2 ANQGSEA. The V and J ends lost 7 bases and 0 bases respectively, with 8 bases between them. There are 12 residues in the CDR3. Incomplete CDR3 DNA: TGCAGCGGCCGACAGAGCACAGATACG. Translated, it gives CSGRQSTDT. In full, the CDR3 reads CSGRQSTDTQYF.

This clone has at least ten counts. The sequenced fragment ends 3 residues before the CDR3 boundary, so the rest is inferred from the germline J gene. The chain links TRBV4-1 to TRBJ2-1; 8 bases fit TRBD2. The length of the CDR3 is 16 residues. V was pared by 4 bases and J by 0 bases, with 5 bases of the junction left unmatched. CDR1 MGHRA and CDR2 YSYEKL come from the germline V gene. The CDR3 loop reads CASSPLAGSSYNEQFF. The sequenced CDR3 bases are TGCGCCAGCAGCCCATTAGCGGGAAGCTCCTACAATGAG.

Many counts were recorded for this clone. The read halts 3 residues ahead of the CDR3 end, with the missing end drawn from the germline J gene. The rearrangement links TRBV6-2 or TRBV6-3 to TRBJ2-1; D is perhaps TRBD1 (6 bases). The V and J ends lost 0 bases and 0 bases respectively, with 9 bases between them. This CDR3 has 16 amino acids. Germline CDR1 and CDR2: MNHEY and SVGEGT. The DNA read from the CDR3 is TGTGCCAGCAGTTACTCAAGGGGGAGCTCCTACAATGAG. This gives the protein CASSYSRGSSYNE. The full-length CDR3 reads as CASSYSRGSSYNEQFF.

This clone was seen repeatedly, ten times or more. One junction end does not reproduce the germline sequence, and a read error may be involved. The CDR3 end lies 3 residues beyond the end of the read and is filled in from the germline J gene. This sequence joins TRBV4-2 and TRBJ1-4; 9 bases map to TRBD1. The CDR3 is 15 amino acids. Germline V lookup: CDR1 LGHNA, CDR2 YNFKEQ. CDR3 region: CASSQGTGTNEKLFF. The CDR3 DNA, read in part, is TGCGCCAGCAGCCAAGGGACAGGGACTAATGAAAAA.

This clone was detected many times. The read finishes 3 residues shy of the CDR3 end, and the germline J gene is used to complete it. Other DNA sequences in this specimen translate into the identical CDR3. The J gene is TRBJ1-2, the V gene TRBV5-1; D remains unclear. Trimming took off 0 bases at V and 5 bases at J, with 5 bases between the two ends. Germline assignment: CDR1 SGHRS and CDR2 YFSETQ. The CDR3 loop spans 12 amino acids. Partial CDR3 DNA: TGCGCCAGCAGCTTGGATGCGTATGGC. It yields the protein CASSLDAYG. The CDR3 reads in full as CASSLDAYGYTF.

This clone has at least ten counts. The CDR3 end falls 3 residues outside the read, so it is completed with the germline J gene. This chain joins TRBV19 and TRBJ1-1; 7 positions match TRBD1. From germline, CDR1 is LNHDA and CDR2 SQIVND (reference sequence). J lost 6 bases, V lost 1 base, and 2 bases had no gene match. This CDR3 region has 13 residues. CDR3 DNA, as far as it was read: TGTGCCAGTAGTATAGGTCAGGGGGCTGAA. Protein product: CASSIGQGAE. The whole CDR3 is CASSIGQGAEAFF.